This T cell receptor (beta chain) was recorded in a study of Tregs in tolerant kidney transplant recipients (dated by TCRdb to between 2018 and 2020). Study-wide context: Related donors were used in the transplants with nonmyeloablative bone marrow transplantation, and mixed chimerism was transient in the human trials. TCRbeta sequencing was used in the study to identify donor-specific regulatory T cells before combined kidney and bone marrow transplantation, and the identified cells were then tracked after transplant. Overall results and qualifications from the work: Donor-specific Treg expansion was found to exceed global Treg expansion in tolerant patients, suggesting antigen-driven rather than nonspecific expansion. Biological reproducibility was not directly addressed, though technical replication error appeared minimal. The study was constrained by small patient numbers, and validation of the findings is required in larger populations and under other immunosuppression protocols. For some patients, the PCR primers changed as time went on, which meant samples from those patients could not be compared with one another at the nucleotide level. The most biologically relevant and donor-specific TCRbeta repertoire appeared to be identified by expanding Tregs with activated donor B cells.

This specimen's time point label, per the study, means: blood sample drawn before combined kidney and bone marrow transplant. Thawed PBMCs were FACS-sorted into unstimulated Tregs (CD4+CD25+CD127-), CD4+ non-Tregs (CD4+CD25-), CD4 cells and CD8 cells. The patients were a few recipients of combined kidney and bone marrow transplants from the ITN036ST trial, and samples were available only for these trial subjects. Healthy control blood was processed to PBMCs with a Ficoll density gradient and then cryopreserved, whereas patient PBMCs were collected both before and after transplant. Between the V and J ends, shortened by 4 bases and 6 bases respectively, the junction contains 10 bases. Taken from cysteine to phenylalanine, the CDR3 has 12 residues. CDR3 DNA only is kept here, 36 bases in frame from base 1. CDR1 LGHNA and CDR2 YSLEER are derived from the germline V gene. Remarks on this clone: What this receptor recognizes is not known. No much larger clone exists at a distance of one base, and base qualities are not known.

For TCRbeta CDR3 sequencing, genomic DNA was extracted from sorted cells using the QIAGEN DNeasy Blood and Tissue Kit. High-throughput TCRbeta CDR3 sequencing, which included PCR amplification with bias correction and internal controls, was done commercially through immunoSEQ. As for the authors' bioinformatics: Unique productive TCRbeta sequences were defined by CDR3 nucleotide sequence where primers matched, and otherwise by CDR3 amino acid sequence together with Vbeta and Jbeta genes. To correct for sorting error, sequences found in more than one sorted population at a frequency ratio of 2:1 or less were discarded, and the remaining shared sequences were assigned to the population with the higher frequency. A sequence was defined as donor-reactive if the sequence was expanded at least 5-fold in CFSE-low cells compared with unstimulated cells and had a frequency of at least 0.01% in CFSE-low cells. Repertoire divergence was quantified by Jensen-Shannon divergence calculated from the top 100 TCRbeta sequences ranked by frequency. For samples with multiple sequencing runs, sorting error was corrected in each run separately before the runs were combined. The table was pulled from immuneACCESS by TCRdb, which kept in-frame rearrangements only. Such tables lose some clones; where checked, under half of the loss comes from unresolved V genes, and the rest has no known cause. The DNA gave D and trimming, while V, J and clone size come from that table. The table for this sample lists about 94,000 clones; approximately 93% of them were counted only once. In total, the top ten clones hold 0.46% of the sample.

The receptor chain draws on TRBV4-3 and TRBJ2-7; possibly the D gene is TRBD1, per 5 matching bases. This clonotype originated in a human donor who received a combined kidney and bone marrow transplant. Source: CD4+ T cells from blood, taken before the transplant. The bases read TGCGCCAGCAGCCGGGGAAGGGGCGAGCAGTACTTC. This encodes CASSRGRGEQYF.